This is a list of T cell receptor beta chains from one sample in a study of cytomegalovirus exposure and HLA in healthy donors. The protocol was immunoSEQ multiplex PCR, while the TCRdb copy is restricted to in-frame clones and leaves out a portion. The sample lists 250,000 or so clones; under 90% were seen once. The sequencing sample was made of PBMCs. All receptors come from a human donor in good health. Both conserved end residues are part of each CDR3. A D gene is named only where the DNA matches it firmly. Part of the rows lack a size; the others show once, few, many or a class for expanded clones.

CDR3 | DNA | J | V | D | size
CASSPPGTEAFF | TGTGCCAGCAGCCCACCGGGTACTGAAGCTTTCTTT | TRBJ1-1 | TRBV9 | . | .
CASSPSSARDTQYF | TGTGCCAGCAGCCCGTCTAGCGCTCGGGATACGCAGTATTTT | TRBJ2-3 | TRBV7-2 | . | .
CASSYNQGYQPQHF | TGTGCCAGCAGTTACAATCAGGGATATCAGCCCCAGCATTTT | TRBJ1-5 | TRBV6-5 | . | .
CASSYSPGTNTGELFF | TGTGCCAGCAGTTACTCTCCGGGTACGAACACCGGGGAGCTGTTTTTT | TRBJ2-2 | TRBV6-5 | . | once
CASSIYLSGMDTQYF | TGTGCCAGCAGCATATACCTAAGCGGGATGGATACGCAGTATTTT | TRBJ2-3 | TRBV7-8 | TRBD2 | once
CASSYETGSYEQYF | TGTGCCAGCAGTTATGAGACAGGGTCCTACGAGCAGTACTTC | TRBJ2-7 | TRBV28 | TRBD1 | once
CASRKTGIHEQYF | TGTGCCAGCAGGAAGACAGGGATCCACGAGCAGTACTTC | TRBJ2-7 | TRBV11-2 | TRBD1 | .
CASSLFGTPYSNQPQHF | TGTGCCAGCAGTCTCTTCGGGACACCCTATAGCAATCAGCCCCAGCATTTT | TRBJ1-5 | TRBV27 | . | .
CASSIFTSGELFF | TGTGCCAGTAGTATCTTTACGAGCGGGGAGCTGTTTTTT | TRBJ2-2 | TRBV19 | . | .
CASRGQGMGSTEAFF | TGTGCCAGCAGGGGACAGGGGATGGGGAGCACTGAAGCTTTCTTT | TRBJ1-1 | TRBV2 | TRBD1 | .
CASSLLPGGLNEKLFF | TGTGCCAGCAGCTTATTACCAGGGGGTTTGAATGAAAAACTGTTTTTT | TRBJ1-4 | TRBV7-6 | TRBD1 | .
CASSSLTSGNYEQYF | TGTGCCAGCAGTTCCCTGACTAGCGGGAACTACGAGCAGTACTTC | TRBJ2-7 | TRBV6-5 | TRBD2 | few
CASCPYPRPTDNEQFF | TGTGCCAGCTGCCCTTACCCCCGTCCCACTGACAATGAGCAGTTCTTC | TRBJ2-1 | TRBV25-1 | . | .
CASSLGSSYNEQFF | TGTGCCAGCAGCCTGGGGAGCTCCTACAATGAGCAGTTCTTC | TRBJ2-1 | TRBV7-9 | . | .
CASSLRTSATNEQFF | TGTGCCAGCAGTTTACGGACTAGCGCTACTAATGAGCAGTTCTTC | TRBJ2-1 | TRBV6-5 | TRBD2 | .
CVASGNNEQFF | TGTGTAGCTAGCGGCAACAATGAGCAGTTCTTC | TRBJ2-1 | TRBV2 | TRBD2 | .
CASSLYGAGTYEQYF | TGTGCCAGCAGCTTATATGGGGCGGGGACCTACGAGCAGTACTTC | TRBJ2-7 | TRBV7-2 | . | .
CASSAGTGAQANYGYTF | TGTGCCAGCAGTGCAGGGACAGGGGCCCAAGCTAACTATGGCTACACCTTC | TRBJ1-2 | TRBV6-1 | TRBD1 | .
CAWSVRLAAYSNQPQHF | TGTGCCTGGAGTGTAAGGCTTGCGGCTTATAGCAATCAGCCCCAGCATTTT | TRBJ1-5 | TRBV30 | . | .
CASSDLGQGAKQYF | TGTGCCAGCAGTGACCTAGGACAGGGGGCAAAGCAGTACTTC | TRBJ2-7 | TRBV2 | TRBD1 | .